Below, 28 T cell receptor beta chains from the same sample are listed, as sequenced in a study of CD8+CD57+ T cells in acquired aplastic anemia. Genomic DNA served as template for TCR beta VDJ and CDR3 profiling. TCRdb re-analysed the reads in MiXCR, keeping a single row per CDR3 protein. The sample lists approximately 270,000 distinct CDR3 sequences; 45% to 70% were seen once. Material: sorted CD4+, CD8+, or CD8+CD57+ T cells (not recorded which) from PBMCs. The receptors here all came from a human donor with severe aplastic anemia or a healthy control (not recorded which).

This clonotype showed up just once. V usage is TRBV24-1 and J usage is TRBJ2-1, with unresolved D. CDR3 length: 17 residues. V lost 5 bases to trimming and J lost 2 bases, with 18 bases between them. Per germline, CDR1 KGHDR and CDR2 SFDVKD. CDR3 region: CATSGIAPQWTYNEQFF. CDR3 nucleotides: TGTGCCACCAGTGGTATAGCCCCACAATGGACCTACAATGAGCAGTTCTTC.

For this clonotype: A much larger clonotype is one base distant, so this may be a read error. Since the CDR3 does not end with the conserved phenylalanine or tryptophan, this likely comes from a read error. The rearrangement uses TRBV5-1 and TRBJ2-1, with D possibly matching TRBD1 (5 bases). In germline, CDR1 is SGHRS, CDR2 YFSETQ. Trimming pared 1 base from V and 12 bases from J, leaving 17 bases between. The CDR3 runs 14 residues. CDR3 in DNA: TGCGCCAGCAGCTTGAGGGGAAGAGGCGGTGGGCAGTTCTGC. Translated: CASSLRGRGGGQFC.

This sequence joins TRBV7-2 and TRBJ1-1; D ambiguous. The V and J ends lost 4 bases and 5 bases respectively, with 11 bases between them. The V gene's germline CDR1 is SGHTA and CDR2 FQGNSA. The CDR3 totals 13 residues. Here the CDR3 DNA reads TGTGCCAGCAGCTCTTCTGGGTCAACTGAAGCTTTCTTT. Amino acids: CASSSSGSTEAFF. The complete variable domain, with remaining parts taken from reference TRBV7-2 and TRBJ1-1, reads GAGVSQSPSNKVTEKGKDVELRCDPISGHTALYWYRQSLGQGLEFLIYFQGNSAPDKSGLPSDRFSAERTGGSVSTLTIQRTQQEDSAVYLCASSSSGSTEAFFGQGTRLTVV.

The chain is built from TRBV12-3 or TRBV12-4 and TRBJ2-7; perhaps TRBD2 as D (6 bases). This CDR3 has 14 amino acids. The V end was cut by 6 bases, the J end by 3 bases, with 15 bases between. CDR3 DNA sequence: TGTGCCAGCAGCCCAGGCGGGGTAGGCTACGAGCAGTACTTC. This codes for CASSPGGVGYEQYF.

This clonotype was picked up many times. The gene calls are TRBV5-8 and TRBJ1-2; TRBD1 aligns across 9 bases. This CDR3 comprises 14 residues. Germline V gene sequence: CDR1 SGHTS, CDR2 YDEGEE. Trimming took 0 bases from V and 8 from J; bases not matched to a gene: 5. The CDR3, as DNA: TGTGCCAGCAGCTTGGATGGGACAGGGTACGGCTACACCTTC. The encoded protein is CASSLDGTGYGYTF.

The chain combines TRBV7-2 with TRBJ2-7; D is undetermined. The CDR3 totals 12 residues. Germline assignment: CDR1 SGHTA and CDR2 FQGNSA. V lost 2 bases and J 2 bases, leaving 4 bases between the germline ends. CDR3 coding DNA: TGTGCCAGCAGCTTAAGGCCCTACGAGCAGTACTTC. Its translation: CASSLRPYEQYF. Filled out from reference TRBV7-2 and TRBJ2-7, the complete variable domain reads GAGVSQSPSNKVTEKGKDVELRCDPISGHTALYWYRQSLGQGLEFLIYFQGNSAPDKSGLPSDRFSAERTGGSVSTLTIQRTQQEDSAVYLCASSLRPYEQYFGPGTRLTVT.

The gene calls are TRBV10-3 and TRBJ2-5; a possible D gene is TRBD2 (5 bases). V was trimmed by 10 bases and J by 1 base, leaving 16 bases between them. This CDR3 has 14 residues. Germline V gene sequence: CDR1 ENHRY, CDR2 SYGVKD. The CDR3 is CATRGSSLQETQYF. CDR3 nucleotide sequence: TGTGCCACCCGGGGAAGTAGCCTCCAAGAGACCCAGTACTTC.

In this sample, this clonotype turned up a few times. The CDR3 loop reads CASSPRGLAGNNTGELFF. In nucleotides, the CDR3 is TGTGCCAGCAGTCCCAGGGGACTAGCGGGGAATAACACCGGGGAGCTGTTTTTT. This chain links TRBV27 with TRBJ2-2; 13 nucleotides line up with TRBD2. This CDR3 region has 18 residues. Germline-derived CDR1 and CDR2 are MNHEY and SMNVEV (reference sequence). Trimming cost V 5 bases and J 2 bases; bases outside gene matches: 8.

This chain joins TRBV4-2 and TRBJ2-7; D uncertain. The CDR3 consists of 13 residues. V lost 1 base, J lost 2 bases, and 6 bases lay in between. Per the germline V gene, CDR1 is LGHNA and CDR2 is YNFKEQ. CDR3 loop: CASSQGEPYEQYF. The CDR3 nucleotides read TGTGCCAGCAGCCAAGGAGAGCCCTACGAGCAGTACTTC.

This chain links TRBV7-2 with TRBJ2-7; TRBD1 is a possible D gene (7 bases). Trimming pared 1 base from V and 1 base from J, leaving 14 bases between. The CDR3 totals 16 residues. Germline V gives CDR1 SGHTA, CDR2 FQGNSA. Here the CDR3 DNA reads TGTGCCAGCAGCTTAGATCCGGCAGGGGGGTCCTACGAGCAGTACTTC. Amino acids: CASSLDPAGGSYEQYF.

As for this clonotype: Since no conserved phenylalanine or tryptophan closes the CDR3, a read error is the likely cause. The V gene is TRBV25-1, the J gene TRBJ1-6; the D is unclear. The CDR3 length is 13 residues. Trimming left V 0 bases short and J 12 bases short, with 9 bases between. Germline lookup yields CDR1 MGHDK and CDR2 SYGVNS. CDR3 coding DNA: TGTGCCAGCAGTGAATACCCTGGTTTACCCCTCCACCTT. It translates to CASSEYPGLPLHL.

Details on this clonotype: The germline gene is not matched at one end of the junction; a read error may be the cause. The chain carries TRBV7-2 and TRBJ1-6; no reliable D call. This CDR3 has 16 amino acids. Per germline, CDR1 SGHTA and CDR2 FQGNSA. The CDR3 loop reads CASSQDGQTYNSPLHF. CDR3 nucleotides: TGCGCCAGCAGCCAAGATGGTCAGACTTATAATTCACCCCTCCACTTT.

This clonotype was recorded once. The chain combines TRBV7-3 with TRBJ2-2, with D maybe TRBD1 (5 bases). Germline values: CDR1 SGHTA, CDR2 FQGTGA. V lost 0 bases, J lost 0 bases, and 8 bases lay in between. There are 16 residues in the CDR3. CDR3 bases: TGTGCCAGCAGCTTAACGGCAGGGCCGAACACCGGGGAGCTGTTTTTT. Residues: CASSLTAGPNTGELFF.

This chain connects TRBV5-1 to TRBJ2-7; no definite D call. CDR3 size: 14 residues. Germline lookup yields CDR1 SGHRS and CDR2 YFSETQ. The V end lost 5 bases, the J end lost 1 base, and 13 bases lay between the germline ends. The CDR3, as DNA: TGCGCCAGCAGAAGCCTTGGGGAATCCTACGAGCAGTACTTC. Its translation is CASRSLGESYEQYF.

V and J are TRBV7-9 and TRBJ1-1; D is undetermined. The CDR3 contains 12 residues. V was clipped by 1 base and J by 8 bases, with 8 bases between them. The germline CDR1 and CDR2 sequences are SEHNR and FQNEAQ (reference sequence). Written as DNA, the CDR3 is TGTGCCAGCAGCTTAGACTTGGGGGAAGCTTTCTTT. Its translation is CASSLDLGEAFF.

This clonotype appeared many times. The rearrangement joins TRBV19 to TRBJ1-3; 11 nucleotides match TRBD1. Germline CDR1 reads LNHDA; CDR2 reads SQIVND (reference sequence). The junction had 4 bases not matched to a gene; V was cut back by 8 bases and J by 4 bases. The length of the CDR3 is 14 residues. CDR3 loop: CASGQGAKGNTIYF. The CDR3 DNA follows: TGTGCCAGTGGACAGGGGGCGAAAGGAAACACCATATATTTT.

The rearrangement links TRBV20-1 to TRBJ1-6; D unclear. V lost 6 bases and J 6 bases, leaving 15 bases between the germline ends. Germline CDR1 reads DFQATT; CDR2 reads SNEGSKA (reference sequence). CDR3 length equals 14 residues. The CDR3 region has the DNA TGCAGTGCCGCGAGGACGGGGTTTAATTCACCCCTCCACTTT. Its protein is CSAARTGFNSPLHF.

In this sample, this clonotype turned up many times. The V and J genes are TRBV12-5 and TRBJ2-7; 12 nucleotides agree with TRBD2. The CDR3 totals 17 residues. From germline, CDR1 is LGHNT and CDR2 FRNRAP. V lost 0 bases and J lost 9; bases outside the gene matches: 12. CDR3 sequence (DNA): TGTGCTAGTGGTTTGGTTCCCCCGGCTAGCGGGGGGGGTGGGCAGTACTTC. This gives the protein CASGLVPPASGGGGQYF.

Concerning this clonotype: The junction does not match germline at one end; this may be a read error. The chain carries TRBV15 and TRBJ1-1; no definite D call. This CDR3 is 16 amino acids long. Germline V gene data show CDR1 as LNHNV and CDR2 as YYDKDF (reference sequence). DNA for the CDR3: TGTGCCACCAGCCCAGTAGTAGGGAAAGTGAACACTGAAGCTCTCTTT. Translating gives CATSPVVGKVNTEALF.

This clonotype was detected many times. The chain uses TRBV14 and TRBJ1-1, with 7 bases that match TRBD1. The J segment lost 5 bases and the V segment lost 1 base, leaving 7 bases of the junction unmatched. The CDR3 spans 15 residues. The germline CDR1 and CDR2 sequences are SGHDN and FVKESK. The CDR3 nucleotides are TGTGCCAGCAGCCAAGCGACAGGGTCGGGGACTGAAGCTTTCTTT. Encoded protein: CASSQATGSGTEAFF.

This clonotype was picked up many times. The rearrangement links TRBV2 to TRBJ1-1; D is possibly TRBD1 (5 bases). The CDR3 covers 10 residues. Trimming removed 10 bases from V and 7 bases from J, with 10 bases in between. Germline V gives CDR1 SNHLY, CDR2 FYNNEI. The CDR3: CAKDSFEAFF. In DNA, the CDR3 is TGTGCCAAAGACAGCTTTGAAGCTTTCTTT.

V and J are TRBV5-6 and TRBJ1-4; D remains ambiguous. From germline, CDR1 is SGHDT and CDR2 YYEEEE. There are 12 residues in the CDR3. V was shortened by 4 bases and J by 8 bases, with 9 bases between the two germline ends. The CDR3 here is CASSGSGEKLFF. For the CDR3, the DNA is TGTGCCAGCAGCGGAAGTGGCGAAAAACTGTTTTTT.

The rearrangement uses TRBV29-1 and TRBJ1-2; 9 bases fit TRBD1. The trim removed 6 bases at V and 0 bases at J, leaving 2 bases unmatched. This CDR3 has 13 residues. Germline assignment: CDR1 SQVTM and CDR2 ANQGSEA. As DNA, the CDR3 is TGCAGCGTAGGGACAGGGTCTAACTATGGCTACACCTTC. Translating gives CSVGTGSNYGYTF.

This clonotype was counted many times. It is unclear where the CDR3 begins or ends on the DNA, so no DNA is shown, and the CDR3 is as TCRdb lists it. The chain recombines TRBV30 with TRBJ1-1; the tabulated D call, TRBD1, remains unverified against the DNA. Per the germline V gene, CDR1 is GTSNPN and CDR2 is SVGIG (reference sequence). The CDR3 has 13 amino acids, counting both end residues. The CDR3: CAWSVDKGVKLSF.

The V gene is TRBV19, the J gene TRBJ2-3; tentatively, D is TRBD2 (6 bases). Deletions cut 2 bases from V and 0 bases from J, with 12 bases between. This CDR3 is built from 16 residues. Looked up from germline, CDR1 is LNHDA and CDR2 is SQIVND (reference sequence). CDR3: CASSIQGGASTDTQYF. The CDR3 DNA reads TGTGCCAGTAGTATACAGGGCGGGGCTAGCACAGATACGCAGTATTTT.

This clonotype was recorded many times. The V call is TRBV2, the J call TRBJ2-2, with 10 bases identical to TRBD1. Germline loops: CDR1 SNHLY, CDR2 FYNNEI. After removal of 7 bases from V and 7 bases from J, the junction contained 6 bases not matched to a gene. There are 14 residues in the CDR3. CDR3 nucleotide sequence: TGTGCCAGCAATATGGACAGGGGGTACGGGGAGCTGTTTTTT. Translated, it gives CASNMDRGYGELFF.

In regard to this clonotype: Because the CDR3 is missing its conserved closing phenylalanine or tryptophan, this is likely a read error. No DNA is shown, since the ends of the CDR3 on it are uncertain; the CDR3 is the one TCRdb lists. Here the CDR3 reads CASQRQTSGGL. The J gene is TRBJ1-4, the V gene TRBV6-5. CDR1 and CDR2 (germline): MNHEY, SVGAGI. The CDR3 totals 11 residues, both ends included.

CDR3 sequence (DNA): TGTGCCAGCGGTCGGACAGGTGGGGTGGGCACTGAAGCTTTCTTT. Protein product: CASGRTGGVGTEAFF. This chain joins TRBV9 and TRBJ1-1; 7 bases agree with TRBD1. The V gene's germline CDR1 is SGDLS and CDR2 YYNGEE. This CDR3 is built from 15 residues. V lost 7 bases and J lost 4; bases outside the gene matches: 13.